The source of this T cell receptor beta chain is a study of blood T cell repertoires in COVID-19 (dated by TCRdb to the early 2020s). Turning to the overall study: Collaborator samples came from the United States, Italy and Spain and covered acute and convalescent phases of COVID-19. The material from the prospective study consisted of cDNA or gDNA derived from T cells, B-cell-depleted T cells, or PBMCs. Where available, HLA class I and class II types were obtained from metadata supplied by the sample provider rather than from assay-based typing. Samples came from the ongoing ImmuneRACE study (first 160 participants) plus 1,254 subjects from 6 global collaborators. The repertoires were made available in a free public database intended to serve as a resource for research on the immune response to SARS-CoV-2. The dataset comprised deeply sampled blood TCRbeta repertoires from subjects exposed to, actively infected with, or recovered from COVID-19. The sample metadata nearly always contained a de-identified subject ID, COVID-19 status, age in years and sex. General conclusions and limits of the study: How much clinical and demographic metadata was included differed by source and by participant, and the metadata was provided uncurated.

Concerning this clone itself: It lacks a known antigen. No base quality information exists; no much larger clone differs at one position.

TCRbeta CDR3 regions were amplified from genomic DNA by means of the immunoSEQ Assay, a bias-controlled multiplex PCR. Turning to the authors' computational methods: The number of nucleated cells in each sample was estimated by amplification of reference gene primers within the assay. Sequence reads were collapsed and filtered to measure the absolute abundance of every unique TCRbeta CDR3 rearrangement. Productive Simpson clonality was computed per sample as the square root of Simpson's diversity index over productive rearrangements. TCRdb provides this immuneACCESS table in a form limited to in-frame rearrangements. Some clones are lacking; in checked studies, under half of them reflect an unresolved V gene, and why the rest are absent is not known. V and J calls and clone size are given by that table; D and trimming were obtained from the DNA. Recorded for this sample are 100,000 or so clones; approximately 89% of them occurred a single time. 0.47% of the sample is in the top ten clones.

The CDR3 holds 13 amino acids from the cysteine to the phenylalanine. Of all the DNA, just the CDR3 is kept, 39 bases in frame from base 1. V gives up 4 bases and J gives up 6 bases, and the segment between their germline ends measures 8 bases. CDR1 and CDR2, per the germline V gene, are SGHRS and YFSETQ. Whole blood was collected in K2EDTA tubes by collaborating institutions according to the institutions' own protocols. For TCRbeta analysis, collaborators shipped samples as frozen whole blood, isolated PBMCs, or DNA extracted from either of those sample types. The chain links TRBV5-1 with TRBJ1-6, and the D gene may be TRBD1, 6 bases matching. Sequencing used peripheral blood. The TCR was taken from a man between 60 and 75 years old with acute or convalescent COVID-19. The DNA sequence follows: TGCGCCAGCAGCGCGGACAGTAATTCACCCCTCCACTTT. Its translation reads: CASSADSNSPLHF.